This T cell receptor beta chain was recorded in a study of T-cell reconstitution after alpha-beta-depleted transplantation in children. Overall study findings and caveats: Two months or so post-transplant, alpha-beta T cells reportedly derived from several hundred expanded graft clones.

For TCRbeta, the library was prepared with unique molecular identifiers. TCRdb re-called the PCR reads with MiXCR, one entry per CDR3 protein. The table includes over 150,000 distinct CDR3 sequences, around 10% detected once. In this sample, this clonotype turned up many times. Its antigen is unknown. Germline values: CDR1 SGHRS, CDR2 YFSETQ. V lost 4 bases to trimming and J lost 6 bases; unmatched junction nucleotides: 6. This CDR3 is built from 13 residues. The receptor comes from a boy aged 2 to 10 with acute myeloid leukemia, due to receive a stem cell transplant. This chain joins TRBV5-1 and TRBJ2-7; 8 bases are a match to TRBD2. Sample: PBMCs, taken before TCRalphabeta/CD19-depleted stem cell transplant. CDR3 loop: CASSLGTRSEQYV. DNA for the CDR3: TGCGCCAGCAGCCTAGGGACTAGATCCGAGCAGTACGTC.